Following are 22 T cell receptor beta chains from one sample sequenced in a study of blood T cell repertoires in COVID-19. Measured with immunoSEQ multiplex PCR; TCRdb has only the in-frame clones, and not every one. The table lists 250,000 or so clones, roughly 91% of them singletons, with 8.8% in the top ten. The sequenced material came from PBMCs or T cells enriched from blood (not recorded which). The receptor source for this set is a man aged 35 to 55 who had recovered from COVID-19.

This rearrangement joins TRBV25-1 to TRBJ1-1; the match to TRBD1 covers 7 bases. The CDR3 has 15 residues. Germline loops: CDR1 MGHDK, CDR2 SYGVNS. J gave up 4 bases and V 7 bases, and 12 bases lay outside the gene matches. The CDR3 spells CASTGTGVWSTEAFF. As DNA, the CDR3 is TGTGCCAGCACGGGAACAGGGGTATGGAGCACTGAAGCTTTCTTT.

This chain uses TRBV4-1 with TRBJ2-7, with a tentative D call TRBD2 (6 bases). Germline assignment: CDR1 MGHRA and CDR2 YSYEKL. The CDR3 covers 15 residues. The V gene lost 2 bases and the J gene lost 4 bases, with 15 bases spanning the gap. CDR3 sequence: CASSQSAEGRYEQYF. DNA of the CDR3: TGCGCCAGCAGCCAATCCGCGGAGGGGAGGTACGAGCAGTACTTC.

The chain uses TRBV19 and TRBJ2-2; D uncertain. The V gene lost 5 bases and the J gene lost 0 bases, with 10 bases spanning the gap. The length of the CDR3 is 15 residues. The germline V gene has CDR1 LNHDA and CDR2 SQIVND (reference sequence). The CDR3 bases are TGTGCCAGTAGTTATACAAACGCGAACACCGGGGAGCTGTTTTTT. Encoded protein: CASSYTNANTGELFF. The full variable domain, completed using reference TRBV19 and TRBJ2-2, is DGGITQSPKYLFRKEGQNVTLSCEQNLNHDAMYWYRQDPGQGLRLIYYSQIVNDFQKGDIAEGYSVSREKKESFPLTVTSAQKNPTAFYLCASSYTNANTGELFFGEGSRLTVL.

The chain couples TRBV18 to TRBJ1-5; no firm D call. This CDR3 has 16 residues. Germline V gene sequence: CDR1 KGHSH, CDR2 LQKENI. Trimming shortened V by 3 bases and J by 1 base, and 13 bases separated the two germline ends. The CDR3 loop is CASSPGDGLSNQPQHF. In nucleotides, the CDR3 is TGTGCCAGCTCACCGGGAGACGGTTTAAGCAATCAGCCCCAGCATTTT.

The chain is built from TRBV15 and TRBJ2-1, with TRBD2 as a possible D gene (5 bases). There are 15 residues in the CDR3. Trimming took 3 bases from V and 1 from J, leaving 10 bases between them. Germline CDR1 reads LNHNV; CDR2 reads YYDKDF (reference sequence). The CDR3 sequence: CATSSLWESYNEQFF. CDR3 sequence (DNA): TGTGCCACCAGCAGTTTGTGGGAGTCCTACAATGAGCAGTTCTTC.

The rearrangement links TRBV27 to TRBJ2-1; 10 bases are a match to TRBD2. The CDR3 is 16 residues long. V dropped 4 bases and J dropped 4; count of bases not matched to a gene: 7. CDR1 is MNHEY and CDR2 is SMNVEV in the germline V gene (reference sequence). CDR3 protein: CASSSPSGRNYNEQFF. CDR3 nucleotide sequence: TGTGCCAGCAGTTCCCCTAGCGGGAGAAATTACAATGAGCAGTTCTTC.

The V call is TRBV30, the J call TRBJ2-5; the match to TRBD1 covers 7 bases. CDR3 size: 15 residues. V dropped 0 bases and J dropped 5; count of bases not matched to a gene: 9. Germline V gives CDR1 GTSNPN, CDR2 SVGIG (reference sequence). For the CDR3, the DNA is TGTGCCTGGAGTGTTATTACAGGGGCGATGGAGACCCAGTACTTC. Protein product: CAWSVITGAMETQYF.

This chain uses TRBV7-3 with TRBJ2-1; 16 bases align to TRBD2. The CDR3 runs to 22 residues. From germline, CDR1 is SGHTA and CDR2 FQGTGA. V was pared by 5 bases and J by 0 bases, with 16 bases of the junction left unmatched. In DNA form, the CDR3 reads TGTGCCAGCAGCCCGCAACCGGGACTAGCGGGAGGGCGCGACGCCTCCTACAATGAGCAGTTCTTC. The encoded protein is CASSPQPGLAGGRDASYNEQFF.

J is TRBJ2-2 and V is TRBV28; D call uncertain. The CDR3 consists of 12 residues. Germline CDR1 and CDR2: MDHEN and SYDVKM. V shed 10 bases and J shed 3 bases, with 9 bases lying between them. The CDR3 is CATDPDTGELFF. CDR3 sequence (DNA): TGTGCCACCGATCCGGACACCGGGGAGCTGTTTTTT.

The genes are TRBV11-3 and TRBJ2-7; perhaps TRBD2 as D (5 bases). Germline assignment: CDR1 SGHNT and CDR2 YENEEA. CDR3 length: 15 residues. The V gene lost 1 base and the J gene lost 2 bases, with 12 bases spanning the gap. This chain's CDR3 is CASSLVAPPTYEQYF. As DNA, the CDR3 is TGTGCCAGCAGCTTAGTAGCGCCTCCAACCTACGAGCAGTACTTC.

This rearrangement joins TRBV6-5 to TRBJ1-3; D is perhaps TRBD1 (6 bases). The CDR3 is 16 amino acids. Per the germline V gene, CDR1 is MNHEY and CDR2 is SVGAGI. The germline V and J ends were trimmed by 2 bases and 0 bases, with 11 bases remaining between them. DNA of the CDR3: TGTGCCAGCAGTTACGGGGGCTTTTACTCTGGAAACACCATATATTTT. Its translation is CASSYGGFYSGNTIYF.

The J gene is TRBJ1-1, the V gene TRBV19; D is uncertain. V lost 4 bases, J lost 1 base, and 16 bases lay in between. Per the germline V gene, CDR1 is LNHDA and CDR2 is SQIVND (reference sequence). This CDR3 spans 16 amino acids. CDR3 amino acids: CASSTMGASGNTEAFF. Here the CDR3 DNA reads TGTGCCAGTAGTACGATGGGTGCTAGTGGGAACACTGAAGCTTTCTTT.

The V gene is TRBV6-1, the J gene TRBJ1-5, with 7 bases lining up with TRBD1. The CDR3 is 19 residues long. The V and J ends lost 2 bases and 1 base, in that order; junction bases with no gene match: 14. CDR1 is MNHNS and CDR2 is SASEGT in the germline V gene. Written as DNA, the CDR3 is TGTGCCAGCAGTGAATTACAGGGGTGGTCATTCGAGAGCAATCAGCCCCAGCATTTT. It specifies CASSELQGWSFESNQPQHF.

The chain is built from TRBV5-4 and TRBJ2-7; possibly TRBD2 for D (7 bases). This CDR3 region has 13 residues. V lost 4 bases and J 5 bases, leaving 13 bases between the germline ends. Looked up from germline, CDR1 is SGHNT and CDR2 is YYREEE (reference sequence). CDR3 residues: CASSAGGQHEQYF. As DNA, the CDR3 is TGTGCCAGCAGCGCCGGGGGGCAACACGAGCAGTACTTC.

The chain carries TRBV2 and TRBJ1-5, with D possibly matching TRBD1 (6 bases). The V gene lost 6 bases and the J gene lost 7 bases, with 16 bases spanning the gap. Germline V lookup: CDR1 SNHLY, CDR2 FYNNEI. This CDR3 has 14 amino acids. CDR3 in DNA: TGTGCCAGCAGGACGGGGGGACATAACCAGCCCCAGCATTTT. It codes for CASRTGGHNQPQHF. Together with reference TRBV2 and TRBJ1-5, the CDR3 gives the full variable domain: EPEVTQTPSHQVTQMGQEVILRCVPISNHLYFYWYRQILGQKVEFLVSFYNNEISEKSEIFDDQFSVERPDGSNFTLKIRSTKLEDSAMYFCASRTGGHNQPQHFGDGTRLSIL.

The V call is TRBV5-1, the J call TRBJ2-1; D gene uncertain. V dropped 0 bases and J dropped 4 bases, with 8 bases sitting between them. The CDR3 extends over 14 amino acids. Germline V gene sequence: CDR1 SGHRS, CDR2 YFSETQ. The CDR3 reads CASSLEAEYNEQFF. As DNA, the CDR3 is TGCGCCAGCAGCTTGGAGGCGGAATACAATGAGCAGTTCTTC.

The chain employs TRBV7-9 and TRBJ1-1; D gene ambiguous. V lost 4 bases and J 1 base, leaving 7 bases between the germline ends. This CDR3 comprises 13 residues. The germline CDR1 and CDR2 sequences are SEHNR and FQNEAQ (reference sequence). The chain's CDR3 is CASSSRENTEAFF. The CDR3 region has the DNA TGTGCCAGCAGCTCCCGGGAGAACACTGAAGCTTTCTTT.

The J gene is TRBJ1-2, the V gene TRBV18, with 7 bases identical to TRBD1. CDR1 and CDR2 from the germline V gene are KGHSH and LQKENI. This CDR3 spans 14 amino acids. Trimming removed 5 bases from V and 3 bases from J; junction bases left unmatched: 6. This CDR3 is CASSDTGTDYGYTF. CDR3 nucleotides: TGTGCCAGCTCAGATACCGGGACAGACTATGGCTACACCTTC.

This clone occurred a few times. The chain carries TRBV27 and TRBJ2-1; no definite D call. The CDR3 spans 15 residues. Germline lookup yields CDR1 MNHEY and CDR2 SMNVEV (reference sequence). V lost 8 bases, J lost 5 bases, and 19 bases lay in between. This chain's CDR3 is CASRPRPRSDNEQFF. Here the CDR3 DNA reads TGTGCCAGCCGACCGAGGCCAAGAAGCGACAATGAGCAGTTCTTC.

This sequence joins TRBV28 and TRBJ2-7; 13 bases agree with TRBD2. V lost 2 bases to trimming and J lost 5 bases; unmatched junction nucleotides: 6. The length of the CDR3 is 16 residues. From germline, CDR1 is MDHEN and CDR2 SYDVKM. The CDR3 sequence is CASSLALAGGPHEQYF. The DNA of the CDR3 is TGTGCCAGCAGTTTAGCACTAGCGGGAGGGCCTCACGAGCAGTACTTC.

The rearrangement links TRBV12-5 to TRBJ1-1; D may be TRBD1 (5 bases). The V and J ends lost 7 bases and 1 base respectively, with 10 bases between them. Germline CDR1 reads LGHNT; CDR2 reads FRNRAP. This CDR3 contains 13 residues. The CDR3 reads CASVIRGNTEAFF. DNA of the CDR3: TGTGCTAGTGTTATTAGGGGGAACACTGAAGCTTTCTTT. Filled out from reference TRBV12-5 and TRBJ1-1, the complete variable domain reads DARVTQTPRHKVTEMGQEVTMRCQPILGHNTVFWYRQTMMQGLELLAYFRNRAPLDDSGMPKDRFSAEMPDATLATLKIQPSEPRDSAVYFCASVIRGNTEAFFGQGTRLTVV.

The rearrangement joins TRBV13 to TRBJ2-3; tentatively, D is TRBD1 (5 bases). The CDR3 contains 16 residues. Germline lookup yields CDR1 PRHDT and CDR2 FYEKMQ (reference sequence). V was trimmed by 5 bases and J by 0 bases, leaving 15 bases between them. CDR3 DNA sequence: TGTGCCAGCAGCCTCCCCCCAGGGTCCAGCACAGATACGCAGTATTTT. Residues: CASSLPPGSSTDTQYF.